This is a list of T cell receptor beta chains from one sample in a study of human T cells and chemical hapten exposure. In TCRdb, the RACE reads were re-called with MiXCR into one record per CDR3 protein. This table holds under 90,000 distinct CDR3 sequences, roughly 9.1% found once. Here the sequenced sample was whole blood, taken in connection with sensitization to the hapten diphenylcyclopropenone (DPC). Receptors were obtained from a woman aged 40 to 49 with alopecia areata. Some clones in this sample may be carry-over from other donors' samples. Both conserved end residues are part of each CDR3. The order of the fields is clone size, V gene, D gene, J gene, CDR3 protein, CDR3 DNA. D genes are given only for firm matches. Size tells how often a clone was seen (once, few, many) or the class of an expanded clone, and some rows leave it out.

abundance: many
v_gene: TRBV6-2/TRBV6-3
d_gene: NA
j_gene: TRBJ2-3
CDR3aa: CASSYGTNRDYVTDTQYF
CDR3nt: TGTGCCAGCAGTTATGGGACAAATCGGGACTATGTGACAGATACGCAGTATTTT

abundance: NA
v_gene: TRBV5-1
d_gene: NA
j_gene: TRBJ2-3
CDR3aa: CASSLEPSTDTQYF
CDR3nt: TGCGCCAGCAGCTTGGAACCTAGCACAGATACGCAGTATTTT

abundance: few
v_gene: TRBV6-5
d_gene: NA
j_gene: TRBJ2-7
CDR3aa: CASSKTRLGYEQYF
CDR3nt: TGTGCCAGCAGTAAGACGAGACTGGGATACGAGCAGTACTTC

abundance: many
v_gene: TRBV6-2/TRBV6-3
d_gene: NA
j_gene: TRBJ2-2
CDR3aa: CASRKLGDTGELFF
CDR3nt: TGTGCCAGCAGGAAACTTGGGGACACCGGGGAGCTGTTTTTT

abundance: many
v_gene: TRBV7-2
d_gene: NA
j_gene: TRBJ1-3
CDR3aa: CASSQGPLGNTIYF
CDR3nt: TGTGCCAGCAGCCAAGGGCCCTTGGGGAACACCATATATTTT

abundance: few
v_gene: TRBV12-3/TRBV12-4
d_gene: NA
j_gene: TRBJ2-7
CDR3aa: CASSLISRAEQYF
CDR3nt: TGTGCCAGCAGTTTAATCAGTAGGGCCGAGCAGTACTTC

abundance: NA
v_gene: TRBV3-1
d_gene: NA
j_gene: TRBJ2-4
CDR3aa: CASSQDQAGPNIQYF
CDR3nt: TGTGCCAGCAGCCAAGATCAGGCAGGTCCCAACATTCAGTACTTC

abundance: NA
v_gene: TRBV4-1
d_gene: NA
j_gene: TRBJ2-7
CDR3aa: CASSQDLGTGRYEQYF
CDR3nt: TGCGCCAGCAGCCAAGATCTCGGGACCGGAAGGTACGAGCAGTACTTC

abundance: many
v_gene: TRBV2
d_gene: TRBD1
j_gene: TRBJ1-1
CDR3aa: CASSTGAPNTEAFF
CDR3nt: TGTGCCAGCAGTACAGGGGCCCCCAACACTGAAGCTTTCTTT

abundance: few
v_gene: TRBV20-1
d_gene: NA
j_gene: TRBJ2-7
CDR3aa: CSASIGLEQYF
CDR3nt: TGCAGTGCTAGCATTGGGTTGGAGCAGTACTTC

abundance: NA
v_gene: TRBV18
d_gene: NA
j_gene: TRBJ1-5
CDR3aa: CASPPFEQPGNQPQHF
CDR3nt: TGTGCCAGCCCACCATTCGAACAGCCCGGCAATCAGCCCCAGCATTTT

abundance: NA
v_gene: TRBV29-1
d_gene: NA
j_gene: TRBJ2-2
CDR3aa: CSVVGLPGELFF
CDR3nt: TGCAGCGTTGTCGGGCTCCCCGGGGAGCTGTTTTTT

abundance: many
v_gene: TRBV29-1
d_gene: NA
j_gene: TRBJ1-1
CDR3aa: CSVKSGTLETEAFF
CDR3nt: TGCAGCGTTAAAAGTGGGACATTAGAAACTGAAGCTTTCTTT

abundance: NA
v_gene: TRBV6-6
d_gene: TRBD1
j_gene: TRBJ1-6
CDR3aa: CASSGQGANSPLHF
CDR3nt: TGTGCCAGCAGTGGACAGGGGGCCAATTCACCCCTCCACTTT

abundance: many
v_gene: TRBV28
d_gene: NA
j_gene: TRBJ2-7
CDR3aa: CASSFSSGGFYEQYF
CDR3nt: TGTGCCAGCAGTTTTAGCTCTGGGGGCTTCTACGAGCAGTACTTC

abundance: few
v_gene: TRBV28
d_gene: TRBD1
j_gene: TRBJ1-6
CDR3aa: CASSLLLGGTGYNSPLHF
CDR3nt: TGTGCCAGCAGTTTACTGCTCGGGGGGACAGGATATAATTCACCCCTCCACTTT

abundance: NA
v_gene: TRBV20-1
d_gene: NA
j_gene: TRBJ1-4
CDR3aa: CSAARQRNNEKLFF
CDR3nt: TGCAGTGCTGCCCGACAGAGGAATAATGAAAAACTGTTTTTT

abundance: few
v_gene: TRBV10-2
d_gene: NA
j_gene: TRBJ2-7
CDR3aa: CASSDPGTQTYEQYF
CDR3nt: TGCGCCAGCAGTGACCCCGGGACTCAGACCTACGAGCAGTACTTC

abundance: many
v_gene: TRBV12-3/TRBV12-4
d_gene: NA
j_gene: TRBJ1-1
CDR3aa: CASRLREITEAFF
CDR3nt: TGTGCCAGCCGACTGAGGGAGATTACTGAAGCTTTCTTT

abundance: many
v_gene: TRBV9
d_gene: NA
j_gene: TRBJ2-1
CDR3aa: CASSREGEQFF
CDR3nt: TGTGCCAGCAGCCGAGAAGGTGAGCAGTTCTTC

abundance: NA
v_gene: TRBV18
d_gene: NA
j_gene: TRBJ1-4
CDR3aa: CASSPLWTPTNEKLFF
CDR3nt: TGTGCCAGCTCACCTTTGTGGACACCAACTAATGAAAAACTGTTTTTT

abundance: many
v_gene: TRBV27
d_gene: NA
j_gene: TRBJ2-3
CDR3aa: CASSRGPNTQYF
CDR3nt: TGTGCCAGCAGCCGGGGACCAAATACGCAGTATTTT

abundance: few
v_gene: TRBV6-1
d_gene: TRBD1
j_gene: TRBJ2-7
CDR3aa: CASKPGQISYEQYF
CDR3nt: TGTGCCAGCAAACCGGGACAGATCTCCTACGAGCAGTACTTC

abundance: few
v_gene: TRBV7-2
d_gene: NA
j_gene: TRBJ1-2
CDR3aa: CASSSTPGTNYGYTF
CDR3nt: TGTGCCAGCAGCTCTACCCCAGGGACTAACTATGGCTACACCTTC

abundance: NA
v_gene: TRBV5-6
d_gene: TRBD1
j_gene: TRBJ1-6
CDR3aa: CASRTGTERSPLHF
CDR3nt: TGTGCCAGCAGGACCGGGACAGAACGATCACCCCTCCACTTT

abundance: many
v_gene: TRBV7-8
d_gene: NA
j_gene: TRBJ1-2
CDR3aa: CASSLATAEGYTF
CDR3nt: TGTGCCAGCAGCTTAGCGACGGCGGAAGGCTACACCTTC

abundance: many
v_gene: TRBV10-3
d_gene: TRBD1
j_gene: TRBJ2-1
CDR3aa: CAIRDQGQGYNEQFF
CDR3nt: TGTGCCATCAGGGACCAGGGACAGGGCTACAATGAGCAGTTCTTC

abundance: many
v_gene: TRBV18
d_gene: TRBD1
j_gene: TRBJ1-3
CDR3aa: CASSPPGTASGNTIYF
CDR3nt: TGTGCCAGCTCACCACCGGGGACAGCCTCTGGAAACACCATATATTTT

abundance: many
v_gene: TRBV7-2
d_gene: NA
j_gene: TRBJ1-5
CDR3aa: CASSSSGYSRPQHF
CDR3nt: TGTGCCAGCAGCTCCTCAGGGTATAGTCGGCCCCAGCATTTT

abundance: few
v_gene: TRBV20-1
d_gene: NA
j_gene: TRBJ2-7
CDR3aa: CSASTAAYEQYF
CDR3nt: TGCAGTGCTAGTACTGCCGCCTACGAGCAGTACTTC

abundance: few
v_gene: TRBV3-1
d_gene: NA
j_gene: TRBJ2-4
CDR3aa: CASSSQGSLAKNIQYF
CDR3nt: TGTGCCAGCAGCTCCCAGGGGTCCCTCGCCAAAAACATTCAGTACTTC

abundance: few
v_gene: TRBV28
d_gene: TRBD1
j_gene: TRBJ1-5
CDR3aa: CASSWGTGGYSNQPQHF
CDR3nt: TGTGCCAGCAGTTGGGGGACAGGGGGATATAGCAATCAGCCCCAGCATTTT

abundance: NA
v_gene: TRBV2
d_gene: NA
j_gene: TRBJ2-1
CDR3aa: CAMRGSGYYNEQFF
CDR3nt: TGTGCCATGAGGGGGTCGGGATACTACAATGAGCAGTTCTTC

abundance: NA
v_gene: TRBV5-4
d_gene: NA
j_gene: TRBJ2-3
CDR3aa: CASSLDWKSTDTQYF
CDR3nt: TGTGCCAGCAGCTTGGATTGGAAGAGCACAGATACGCAGTATTTT

abundance: NA
v_gene: TRBV20-1
d_gene: NA
j_gene: TRBJ2-7
CDR3aa: CSATLGSYEQYF
CDR3nt: TGCAGTGCTACCCTAGGCTCCTACGAGCAGTACTTC